The 3 T cell receptor beta chains below all came from one sample that was sequenced in a study of blood T cell repertoires in COVID-19. Assay: immunoSEQ multiplex PCR; the TCRdb copy retains only in-frame clones and omits some. Of around 230,000 clones detected, about 86% appear once; the ten largest clones hold 3.3%. Sequenced input: PBMCs or T cells enriched from blood (not recorded which). These receptors were collected from a woman between 40 and 55 years old with acute COVID-19.

This rearrangement joins TRBV19 to TRBJ2-1; D not certain. Germline V gene sequence: CDR1 LNHDA, CDR2 SQIVND (reference sequence). CDR3 size: 12 residues. Trimming stripped 9 bases from V and 4 bases from J, with 10 bases between. CDR3 nucleotides: TGTGCCAGCCTGTCACTGTACAATGAGCAGTTCTTC. It encodes CASLSLYNEQFF. The full variable domain, with the rest looked up from reference TRBV19 and TRBJ2-1, is DGGITQSPKYLFRKEGQNVTLSCEQNLNHDAMYWYRQDPGQGLRLIYYSQIVNDFQKGDIAEGYSVSREKKESFPLTVTSAQKNPTAFYLCASLSLYNEQFFGPGTRLTVL.

This clone was observed once. The chain couples TRBV30 to TRBJ2-5; D is perhaps TRBD2 (7 bases). Germline V gene lookup returns CDR1 GTSNPN and CDR2 SVGIG (reference sequence). V shed 4 bases and J shed 4 bases, with 19 bases lying between them. CDR3 size: 15 residues. CDR3 region: CAWKGGGPSLETQYF. The CDR3 DNA reads TGTGCCTGGAAGGGGGGAGGGCCATCCTTAGAGACCCAGTACTTC.

This chain joins TRBV29-1 and TRBJ2-1; maybe TRBD2 (5 bases). CDR1 SQVTM and CDR2 ANQGSEA come from the germline V gene. The length of the CDR3 is 14 residues. The ends were cut back, 3 bases at V and 8 bases at J, with 17 bases in the middle. The chain's CDR3 is CSVEASRFGYEQFF. DNA for the CDR3: TGCAGCGTTGAGGCTAGCAGGTTCGGTTATGAGCAGTTCTTC.